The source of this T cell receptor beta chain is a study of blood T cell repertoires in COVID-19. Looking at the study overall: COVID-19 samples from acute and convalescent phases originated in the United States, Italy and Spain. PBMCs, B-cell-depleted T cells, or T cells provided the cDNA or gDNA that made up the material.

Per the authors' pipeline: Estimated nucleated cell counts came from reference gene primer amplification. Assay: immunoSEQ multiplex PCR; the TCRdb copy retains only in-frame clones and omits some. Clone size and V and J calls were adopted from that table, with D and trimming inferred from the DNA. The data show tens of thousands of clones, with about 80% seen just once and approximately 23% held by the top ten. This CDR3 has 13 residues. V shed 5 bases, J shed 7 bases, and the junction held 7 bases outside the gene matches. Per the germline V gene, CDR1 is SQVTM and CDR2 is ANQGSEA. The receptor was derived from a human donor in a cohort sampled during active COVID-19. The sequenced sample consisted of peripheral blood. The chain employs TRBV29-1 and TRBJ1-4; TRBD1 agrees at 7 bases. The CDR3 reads CSVRDSLSEKLFF. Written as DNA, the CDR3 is TGCAGCGTTCGGGACAGTCTCAGTGAAAAACTGTTTTTT. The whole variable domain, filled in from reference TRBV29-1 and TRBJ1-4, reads SAVISQKPSRDICQRGTSLTIQCQVDSQVTMMFWYRQQPGQSLTLIATANQGSEATYESGFVIDKFPISRPNLTFSTLTVSNMSPEDSSIYLCSVRDSLSEKLFFGSGTQLSVL.